Listed here are 25 T cell receptor beta chains from one sample, sequenced in a study of T cells in women clearing cervical HPV infection. Measured with immunoSEQ multiplex PCR; TCRdb has only the in-frame clones, and not every one. In all, the sample yields some 23,000 clones. The source material was blood buffy coat. The receptors originated from a woman between 18 and 69 years old with a cervical HPV16 infection that either progressed to CIN3+ or cleared (not recorded which).

Comments on this clone: The missing CDR3 end, 3 residues past where the read stops, is filled in from the germline J gene. The rearrangement links TRBV30 to TRBJ1-6, with TRBD1 as a possible D gene (6 bases). The germline V gene encodes CDR1 GTSNPN and CDR2 SVGIG (reference sequence). Trimming removed 0 bases at V and 10 bases at J, with 13 bases between. CDR3 size: 14 residues. The CDR3 protein is CAWSVGGEGSPLHF. CDR3 DNA, as far as it was read: TGTGCCTGGAGTGTAGGGGGGGAAGGGTCACCC.

A remark on this clone: From the germline J gene comes the end of the CDR3, since the read stops 3 residues before it. The chain has TRBV11-3 and TRBJ2-2, with D perhaps TRBD1 (6 bases). The CDR3 totals 14 residues. Trimming took off 5 bases at V and 3 bases at J, with 10 bases between the two ends. Germline V CDR1 and CDR2: SGHNT, YENEEA. CDR3 protein: CASSPRQDTGELFF. The part of the CDR3 DNA that was read is TGTGCCAGCAGCCCGCGACAGGACACCGGGGAG.

With respect to this clone: The missing CDR3 end, 3 residues past where the read stops, is filled in from the germline J gene. V gene TRBV19 combines with J gene TRBJ1-4, with D perhaps TRBD1 (6 bases). V lost 6 bases to trimming and J lost 5 bases, with 16 bases between them. This CDR3 comprises 15 residues. Germline CDR1 LNHDA, CDR2 SQIVND (reference sequence). The CDR3 spells CASSLGQQTNEKLFF. The sequenced CDR3 bases are TGTGCCAGTAGCTTGGGACAACAAACGAATGAAAAA.

On this clone: The read halts 3 residues ahead of the CDR3 end, with the missing end drawn from the germline J gene. The J gene is TRBJ2-1, the V gene TRBV5-6; 9 bases line up with TRBD2. The CDR3 has 14 amino acids. The V and J ends lost 1 base and 5 bases, in that order; junction bases with no gene match: 1. Per germline, CDR1 SGHDT and CDR2 YYEEEE. The CDR3 DNA, read in part, is TGTGCCAGCAGCTTGCTAGCGGGAAACAATGAG. Translated, it gives CASSLLAGNNE. The entire CDR3 protein is CASSLLAGNNEQFF.

On this clone: The CDR3 end falls 3 residues outside the read, so it is completed with the germline J gene. V is TRBV2 and J is TRBJ2-1; a weak D match, TRBD1 (5 bases). CDR3 size: 14 residues. Germline V gene lookup returns CDR1 SNHLY and CDR2 FYNNEI. V was trimmed by 8 bases and J by 6 bases, leaving 17 bases between them. The CDR3 spells CASGRAPDVNEQFF. The CDR3 bases that were read are TGTGCCAGCGGCAGGGCCCCGGATGTCAATGAG.

Comments on this clone: The CDR3 end is not reached by the read, which stops 3 residues before it; the germline J gene fills it in. This chain connects TRBV7-2 to TRBJ1-2; TRBD1 agrees at 11 bases. The CDR3 has 15 amino acids. Germline values: CDR1 SGHTA, CDR2 FQGNSA. CDR3 bases read: TGTGCCAGCAGCTATAGTGGGACAGGGGGTTACGAC. Encoded protein: CASSYSGTGGYD. The complete CDR3 reads CASSYSGTGGYDYTF.

Judged by frequency, this clone is medium-sized (0.01 to 0.1%). The read terminates 3 residues ahead of where the CDR3 ends, so the germline J gene completes it. The genes are TRBV6-1 and TRBJ1-2; D possibly corresponds to TRBD1 (6 bases). CDR1 MNHNS and CDR2 SASEGT come from the germline V gene. With 3 bases removed from V and 3 bases from J, the gap between germline ends came to 11 bases. The CDR3 extends over 14 amino acids. The CDR3 reads CASSDPGDHYGYTF. CDR3 DNA (partial): TGTGCCAGCAGTGATCCAGGGGATCACTATGGC.

Details on this clone: The observed sequence ends 3 residues before the CDR3 terminus, with the missing tail filled in from the germline J gene. V gene TRBV5-5 combines with J gene TRBJ2-3; tentatively, D is TRBD2 (6 bases). CDR3 length: 15 amino acids. Germline loops: CDR1 SGHKS, CDR2 YYEKEE (reference sequence). CDR3 region: CASSLVGGVPETQYF. CDR3 DNA (partial): TGTGCCAGCAGCTTAGTCGGGGGAGTTCCGGAGACG.

Points on this clone: The CDR3 end is not reached by the read, which stops 3 residues before it; the germline J gene fills it in. The chain recombines TRBV6-2 or TRBV6-3 with TRBJ1-5; 9 bases match TRBD1. The CDR3 totals 15 residues. The junction had 4 bases not matched to a gene; V was cut back by 2 bases and J by 5 bases. Germline lookup yields CDR1 MNHEY and CDR2 SVGEGT. CDR3 sequence: CASSYATGGDQPQHF. The part of the CDR3 DNA that was read is TGTGCCAGCAGTTACGCTACAGGGGGCGATCAGCCC.

Of note for this clone: The observed sequence ends 3 residues before the CDR3 terminus, with the missing tail filled in from the germline J gene. The chain is built from TRBV5-8 and TRBJ2-2; D may be TRBD2 (5 bases). V was cut by 4 bases and J by 5 bases, with 12 bases left in between. Germline CDR1 is SGHTS and CDR2 is YDEGEE. This CDR3 contains 14 residues. This CDR3 reads CASSPGLNTGELFF. CDR3 DNA (partial): TGTGCCAGCAGCCCAGGACTTAATACCGGGGAG.

In regard to this clone: Read data end 3 residues before the CDR3 end; the end is taken from the germline J gene. The chain links TRBV5-1 to TRBJ2-2; 8 nucleotides align to TRBD1. The CDR3 extends over 14 amino acids. Germline lookup yields CDR1 SGHRS and CDR2 YFSETQ. The CDR3 bases that were read are TGCGCCAGCAGCCTAGACAGGGGACAGGAAAAG. Translated: CASSLDRGQEK. In full, the CDR3 reads CASSLDRGQEKLFF.

Of note for this clone: The read falls 3 residues short of the CDR3 end, and the missing part is taken from the germline J gene. The chain recombines TRBV6-2 or TRBV6-3 with TRBJ2-7, with 8 bases matching TRBD2. The CDR3 covers 14 residues. Germline values: CDR1 MNHEY, CDR2 SVGEGT. V was pared by 6 bases and J by 2 bases, with 6 bases of the junction left unmatched. CDR3 sequence reads: CASSLSGIPYEQYF. The CDR3 DNA, read in part, is TGTGCCAGCAGCCTTAGCGGGATTCCCTACGAG.

As regards this clone: The read is 3 residues too short to cover the CDR3 end, so that end is filled in from the germline J gene. The chain employs TRBV2 and TRBJ2-5, with TRBD2 as a possible D gene (5 bases). CDR1 and CDR2 from the germline V gene are SNHLY and FYNNEI. The length of the CDR3 is 10 residues. Trimming removed 8 bases at V and 7 bases at J, with 8 bases between. Partial CDR3 DNA: TGTGCCAGCCGACGGGGGACC. Residues: CASRRGT. The complete CDR3 protein is CASRRGTQYF. Full variable domain (remainder filled in from reference TRBV2 and TRBJ2-5): EPEVTQTPSHQVTQMGQEVILRCVPISNHLYFYWYRQILGQKVEFLVSFYNNEISEKSEIFDDQFSVERPDGSNFTLKIRSTKLEDSAMYFCASRRGTQYFGPGTRLLVL.

As for this clone: The read comes to an end 3 residues before the CDR3 does, leaving the germline J gene to fill in the end. V gene TRBV28 combines with J gene TRBJ2-7; 9 positions match TRBD1. Germline V gene lookup returns CDR1 MDHEN and CDR2 SYDVKM. V shed 4 bases, J shed 6 bases, and the junction held 7 bases outside the gene matches. The CDR3 runs 14 residues. This CDR3 is CASSSGTGYGEQYF. The CDR3 bases that were read are TGTGCCAGCAGTTCGGGGACAGGGTATGGCGAG.

Concerning this clone itself: The read terminates 3 residues ahead of where the CDR3 ends, so the germline J gene completes it. This chain links TRBV2 with TRBJ1-6; 10 nucleotides match TRBD1. Germline V gene data show CDR1 as SNHLY and CDR2 as FYNNEI. The ends lost 8 bases at V and 7 bases at J; junction bases unmatched: 5. The CDR3 covers 14 residues. CDR3 DNA (partial): TGTGCCAGCGTCGAGGACAGGGGGAATTCACCC. Translation: CASVEDRGNSP. The complete CDR3 sequence is CASVEDRGNSPLHF.

About this clone itself: Read sequence stops 3 residues before the CDR3 end, and the germline J gene provides the missing end. The chain combines TRBV2 with TRBJ1-1; 9 nucleotides line up with TRBD1. This CDR3 comprises 14 residues. V lost 7 bases to trimming and J lost 4 bases; unmatched junction nucleotides: 7. Germline CDR1 SNHLY, CDR2 FYNNEI. Partial CDR3 DNA: TGTGCCAGCAAAAAACAGGGGGCGGGCACTGAA. This gives the protein CASKKQGAGTE. The entire CDR3 protein reads CASKKQGAGTEAFF. Using reference TRBV2 and TRBJ1-1 for the parts outside the CDR3, the full variable domain is EPEVTQTPSHQVTQMGQEVILRCVPISNHLYFYWYRQILGQKVEFLVSFYNNEISEKSEIFDDQFSVERPDGSNFTLKIRSTKLEDSAMYFCASKKQGAGTEAFFGQGTRLTVV.

Points on this clone: The read falls 3 residues short of the CDR3 end, and the missing part is taken from the germline J gene. V is TRBV7-9 and J is TRBJ1-4; D is ambiguous. The V end lost 3 bases, the J end lost 8 bases, and 16 bases lay between the germline ends. Germline V gene sequence: CDR1 SEHNR, CDR2 FQNEAQ (reference sequence). The CDR3 runs to 15 residues. The CDR3: CASSLAHPMKEKLFF. CDR3 DNA, as far as it was read: TGTGCCAGCAGCTTGGCACACCCGATGAAAGAAAAA.

Details on this clone: The read ends 3 residues early relative to the CDR3; the germline J gene fills the gap. The V call is TRBV5-4, the J call TRBJ2-3, with D possibly TRBD1 on 5 matching bases. The germline gives CDR1 SGHNT, CDR2 YYREEE (reference sequence). The CDR3 runs to 13 residues. V dropped 2 bases and J dropped 4 bases, with 8 bases sitting between them. The CDR3 bases that were read are TGTGCCAGCAGCTTACCCAGGGCAGATACG. It encodes CASSLPRADT. The full CDR3 is CASSLPRADTQYF.

Comments on this clone: The sequenced fragment ends 3 residues before the CDR3 boundary, so the rest is inferred from the germline J gene. V gene TRBV7-6 combines with J gene TRBJ2-2; 11 bases are a match to TRBD2. This CDR3 contains 17 residues. Germline trimming cut 1 base from V and 4 bases from J; bases unmatched to any gene: 5. Germline CDR1 is SGHVS and CDR2 is FNYEAQ. This CDR3 reads CASSLGAGLAVTGELFF. The part of the CDR3 DNA that was read is TGTGCCAGCAGCTTAGGGGCGGGACTAGCGGTCACCGGGGAG. Using reference TRBV7-6 and TRBJ2-2 for the parts outside the CDR3, the full variable domain is GAGVSQSPRYKVTKRGQDVALRCDPISGHVSLYWYRQALGQGPEFLTYFNYEAQQDKSGLPNDRFSAERPEGSISTLTIQRTEQRDSAMYRCASSLGAGLAVTGELFFGEGSRLTVL.

A note on this clone: The read falls 3 residues short of the CDR3 end, and the missing part is taken from the germline J gene. The V and J genes are TRBV19 and TRBJ1-3; D is unresolved. Trimming stripped 5 bases from V and 0 bases from J, with 8 bases between. The CDR3 runs 14 residues. Germline CDR1 is LNHDA and CDR2 is SQIVND (reference sequence). The CDR3 DNA, read in part, is TGTGCCAGTAGTCCTAGAAGCTCTGGAAACACC. It yields the protein CASSPRSSGNT. The full CDR3 is CASSPRSSGNTIYF.

Of note for this clone: The read ends 3 residues early relative to the CDR3; the germline J gene fills the gap. The gene calls are TRBV2 and TRBJ2-1, with a weak D call TRBD1 (6 bases). Trimming cost V 3 bases and J 7 bases, with 13 bases left between them. The germline gives CDR1 SNHLY, CDR2 FYNNEI. The CDR3 consists of 14 residues. Partial CDR3 DNA: TGTGCCAGCAGTGATGCAGGGGAGAGGAATGAG. This gives the protein CASSDAGERNE. From start to end, the CDR3 is CASSDAGERNEQFF.

In regard to this clone: The CDR3 end is not reached by the read, which stops 3 residues before it; the germline J gene fills it in. The V call is TRBV6-2 or TRBV6-3, the J call TRBJ2-5, with D uncertain. The CDR3 has 12 residues. V was cut by 10 bases and J by 4 bases, with 13 bases left in between. CDR1 and CDR2 from the germline V gene are MNHEY and SVGEGT. CDR3 protein: CATKEGLETQYF. The DNA read from the CDR3 is TGTGCCACCAAGGAAGGGTTAGAGACC.

Worth noting for this clone: The read halts 3 residues ahead of the CDR3 end, with the missing end drawn from the germline J gene. The V and J genes are TRBV7-9 and TRBJ2-5, with TRBD1 matching over 7 bases. Trimming cost V 7 bases and J 1 base; bases outside gene matches: 9. In germline, CDR1 is SEHNR, CDR2 FQNEAQ (reference sequence). CDR3 length equals 15 residues. The sequenced part of the CDR3 DNA is TGTGCCAGCACCGACCCCCGGGACAGCCAAGAGACC. Encoded protein: CASTDPRDSQET. The full CDR3 sequence reads CASTDPRDSQETQYF.

About this clone: The DNA ends 3 residues before the CDR3 does, and the rest of the CDR3 is filled in from the germline J gene. The V call is TRBV5-1, the J call TRBJ2-3; a weak D match, TRBD1 (6 bases). This CDR3 spans 15 amino acids. V lost 4 bases to trimming and J lost 3 bases, with 15 bases between them. Germline V gene data show CDR1 as SGHRS and CDR2 as YFSETQ. The CDR3 here is CASSIDRIETDTQYF. The DNA read from the CDR3 is TGCGCCAGCAGCATCGACAGGATTGAGACAGATACG.

In the case of this clone: At one end, the junction sequence differs from germline, possibly due to a read error. Read data end 3 residues before the CDR3 end; the end is taken from the germline J gene. This chain links TRBV7-2 with TRBJ2-4; D is perhaps TRBD2 (5 bases). This CDR3 region has 14 residues. Germline CDR1 SGHTA, CDR2 FQGNSA. CDR3 protein: CGSSLAWPGNIQYF. The CDR3 DNA, read in part, is TGTGGCAGCAGCTTAGCGTGGCCGGGAAACATT.